These T cell receptor beta chains were read from a single sample in a study of blood T cell repertoires in COVID-19. Libraries were prepared by immunoSEQ multiplex PCR; TCRdb keeps only in-frame clonotypes and omits some of them. Among roughly 250,000 clones listed, 84% were seen once. Sequencing was carried out using peripheral blood. Receptors were obtained from a middle-aged woman who had recovered from COVID-19. Each CDR3 is given with its conserved first and last residue. Fields, in order: V gene, D gene, J gene, clone size, CDR3 DNA, CDR3 protein. A D gene is named only where the DNA matches it firmly. For some rows the clone size is stated as once, few or many, or as a class when expanded; others skip it.

V: TRBV19; D: -; J: TRBJ2-2; size: -; DNA: TGTGCCAGTATGCAGGGAAAGAACACCGGGGAGCTGTTTTTT; CDR3: CASMQGKNTGELFF
V: TRBV5-1; D: -; J: TRBJ2-3; size: once; DNA: TGCGCCAGCAGCTTGTATACAGATACGCAGTATTTT; CDR3: CASSLYTDTQYF
V: TRBV7-2; D: -; J: TRBJ1-2; size: -; DNA: TGTGCCAGCAGCTTCCAGGGGAACTATGGCTACACCTTC; CDR3: CASSFQGNYGYTF
V: TRBV6-5; D: -; J: TRBJ2-2; size: -; DNA: TGTGCCAGCAGAATACAGGGTTTTACCGGGGAGCTGTTTTTT; CDR3: CASRIQGFTGELFF
V: TRBV11-2; D: -; J: TRBJ2-5; size: -; DNA: TGTGCCAGCAACCCGGGCGGGGAGACCCAGTACTTC; CDR3: CASNPGGETQYF
V: TRBV7-9; D: -; J: TRBJ1-3; size: -; DNA: TGTGCCAGCAGTTTCGCTAGACCCGGCAGGGCGTACTCTGGAAACACCATATATTTT; CDR3: CASSFARPGRAYSGNTIYF
V: TRBV3-1/TRBV3-2; D: -; J: TRBJ1-6; size: -; DNA: TGTGCCAGCAGCCAAGAAGGGGTTGGGTCACCCCTCCACTTT; CDR3: CASSQEGVGSPLHF
V: TRBV5-4; D: TRBD1; J: TRBJ2-7; size: -; DNA: TGTGCCAGCAGCTCCGGGACAGGGGCCTACGAGCAGTACTTC; CDR3: CASSSGTGAYEQYF
V: TRBV5-6; D: -; J: TRBJ2-2; size: -; DNA: TGTGCCAGCAGCTTCCAGGCAGGGAACCCGACCGGGGAGCTGTTTTTT; CDR3: CASSFQAGNPTGELFF
V: TRBV4-1; D: -; J: TRBJ1-1; size: -; DNA: TGCGCCAGCAGCCAGGTTATATCGTCGGCGGCTGAAGCTTTCTTT; CDR3: CASSQVISSAAEAFF
V: TRBV27; D: TRBD2; J: TRBJ2-3; size: -; DNA: TGTGCCACCTTGGGACTAGCGGGGGCCACAGATACGCAGTATTTT; CDR3: CATLGLAGATDTQYF
V: TRBV11-2; D: -; J: TRBJ2-7; size: many; DNA: TGTGCCAGCAGGCCGGGGCGGGGGCAGGGAAACTACGAGCAGTACTTC; CDR3: CASRPGRGQGNYEQYF
V: TRBV5-1; D: -; J: TRBJ1-4; size: -; DNA: TGCGCCAGCAGCCTAGGGACATTTTCAACTAATGAAAAACTGTTTTTT; CDR3: CASSLGTFSTNEKLFF
V: TRBV11-2; D: -; J: TRBJ2-3; size: once; DNA: TGTGCCAGCAGCTTAGCAGGGTGGGATACGCAGTATTTT; CDR3: CASSLAGWDTQYF
V: TRBV28; D: TRBD1; J: TRBJ1-6; size: -; DNA: TGTGCCAGTCACCAGGGACAGGGCCGGTCACCCCTCCACTTT; CDR3: CASHQGQGRSPLHF
V: TRBV11-3; D: -; J: TRBJ2-2; size: -; DNA: TGTGCCAGCAGCCAACAAGGCCAATTTAACCGGGCGAACACCGGGGAGCTGTTTTTT; CDR3: CASSQQGQFNRANTGELFF